This T cell receptor (beta chain) was captured in a study of blood T cells in healthy people across ages (dated by TCRdb to 2014 to 2015). Notes on the research overall: In model experiments, template switching captured about one uniquely barcoded TCR beta cDNA molecule for every two T cells. Age-related changes in TCR beta repertoire diversity were measured in the study by deep sequencing normalized with unique cDNA molecular identifiers. The donors were split into four age groups: young (average around 15 years), middle-aged (roughly 39), aged (approximately 60) and long-lived (approximately 80). Donors of different ages were randomly distributed across sequencing lanes to avoid experimental bias. Two additional independent replicas of 1 million unique cDNA reads from the same blood draw were analyzed for two donors (one aged 18 to 30 and one aged 80 or older).

Donors were a few dozen systemically healthy Caucasian individuals from Russia aged roughly 6 to 95 years. Around 10 milliliters of peripheral blood were collected from each donor into EDTA-treated Vacutainer tubes. PBMCs were isolated by Ficoll-Paque density-gradient centrifugation, with at least 6 million obtained per sample. Trizol reagent was used to extract total RNA from the PBMCs, yielding at least 6 micrograms per sample. Naive CD45RAhigh/CD27high T cell percentages were measured by flow cytometry on a PBMC aliquot from every donor. From the cysteine through the phenylalanine, the CDR3 covers 11 amino acids. Only CDR3 DNA is held: 33 bases, read in frame from base 1. V was cut back by 7 bases and J by 6 bases, leaving a gap of 6 bases between them. Sequences SNHLY (CDR1) and FYNNEI (CDR2) are obtained from the germline V gene. General conclusions and limits of the study: Observed TCR beta diversity per million T cells fell roughly linearly with age, and a significant reduction was already apparent by age roughly 40. Estimates of total diversity based on one million sequenced T cells were regarded as lower bounds and as underestimates. Since profiling was done on bulk unsorted PBMCs, naive and antigen-experienced compartments could not be conclusively compared. The long-lived group showed more naive CD4+ T cells, fewer expanded clones and increased TCR diversity than the aged group, suggesting age selection. The CMV infection status of donors was not known, potentially confounding age-related changes in expanded clonotypes. The percentage of naive T cells measured by flow cytometry correlated strongly with observed TCR beta diversity.

This clonotype has just a few counts. Its antigen target is currently unknown. Base qualities were left out, and no much larger clone turns up one base away. The library relied on 5' RACE. TCRdb names Illumina HiSeq 2500 as the instrument used. The second PCR ran for about 6 to 12 cycles and used a J-beta primer mix along with a sample-barcoded 5' primer. A template-switch 5' adaptor carrying 12 random nucleotides introduced a unique molecular identifier onto each TCR beta cDNA molecule. At least 2.5 million CDR3-containing paired-end reads were obtained from each sample. First-strand cDNA was synthesized from all RNA with the Mint cDNA synthesis kit, primed by a TRBC-specific oligonucleotide. After uracil-DNA glycosylase treatment, a first 18-cycle PCR used universal primers M1SS and BC2_uni_R on all cDNA. From the authors' description of their analysis: For normalization, 1 million high-quality reads were randomly selected from each sample, with every read carrying a distinct molecular identifier. Instead of being binned into consensus sequences, reads that shared molecular identifiers were thrown out. MiTCR, run with a Q25 quality threshold and the strictest error-elimination algorithm, handled CDR3 identification, clonotype clustering and error correction. A nonparametric unseen species model with Euler transformation was used to estimate a lower bound on total TCR beta diversity. Using fastp trimming at Q25 and MiXCR clonotype assembly, TCRdb reanalyzed the public sequencing data and kept in-frame beta chains. Rows are combined by CDR3 protein, so each entry shows the most common genes and DNA. The V and J calls and clone size come from TCRdb's table, not from the authors' own analysis. Here the sample has 800,000 to 950,000 distinct CDR3 sequences; 30% to 45% occur a single time. The ten largest clonotypes hold 10% to 15% of the sample.

What was sequenced was blood. In this chain, TRBV2 is recombined with TRBJ1-4; TRBD1 could be the D gene, as 5 bases match. This TCR was sampled from a man aged 18 to 29 in good health. This receptor carries the CDR3 CASKTDEKLFF. DNA sequence: TGTGCCAGCAAGACAGATGAAAAACTGTTTTTT.